Listed below are T cell receptor beta chains from one sample, sequenced in a study of T cell repertoires in cytomegalovirus infection. A single record per CDR3 protein comes from TCRdb applying MiXCR to the reads. This sample has 310,000 or so distinct CDR3 sequences, with about 26% found just once. The specimen sequenced was PBMCs. These receptors were obtained from a human donor in good health (CMV status not recorded). Some clones in this sample may be carry-over from other donors' samples. Both conserved end residues are part of each CDR3. A D gene is named only where the DNA matches it firmly. Clone size is shown for a subset of rows, as once, few, many or a class of expanded clone.

J gene	V gene	D gene	clone size	CDR3 protein	CDR3 DNA
TRBJ2-1	TRBV6-5	TRBD2	.	CASTEGGGINEQFF	TGTGCCAGCACCGAAGGCGGGGGGATCAATGAGCAGTTCTTC
TRBJ1-3	TRBV29-1	.	.	CSVEGSSGNTIYF	TGCAGCGTTGAAGGCAGCTCTGGAAACACCATATATTTT
TRBJ1-2	TRBV25-1	.	.	CASSEIPYGYTF	TGTGCCAGCAGTGAAATTCCATATGGCTACACCTTC
TRBJ2-5	TRBV7-2	.	.	CASSSSSGAARATQYF	TGTGCCAGCAGCTCCAGCTCAGGGGCCGCGAGGGCGACCCAGTACTTC
TRBJ2-2	TRBV7-3	.	few	CASSLYDTGELFF	TGTGCCAGCAGCTTATACGACACCGGGGAGCTGTTTTTT
TRBJ1-5	TRBV18	TRBD1	few	CASSPVRGSQPQHF	TGTGCCAGCTCACCAGTCAGGGGGTCTCAGCCCCAGCATTTT
TRBJ1-2	TRBV28	TRBD1	few	CASTGTGFGGYTF	TGTGCCAGCACCGGGACAGGGTTCGGTGGCTACACCTTC
TRBJ1-5	TRBV28	.	.	CASSYFRNQPQHF	TGTGCCAGCAGCTACTTTCGCAATCAGCCCCAGCATTTT
TRBJ2-7	TRBV10-3	TRBD2	.	CAISRDLAGALYEQYF	TGTGCCATCAGTCGAGACCTAGCGGGTGCGCTTTACGAGCAGTACTTC
TRBJ2-7	TRBV28	.	.	CASSFEVGGQRSSYEQYF	TGTGCCAGCAGTTTTGAGGTTGGGGGACAAAGGAGCTCCTACGAGCAGTACTTC
TRBJ1-1	TRBV19	.	.	CASRTDFDTEAFF	TGTGCCAGTAGGACAGACTTTGACACTGAAGCTTTCTTT
TRBJ2-4	TRBV12-5	.	.	CASLGGLAKNIQYF	TGTGCTAGCCTGGGGGGTTTAGCCAAAAACATTCAGTACTTC
TRBJ1-6	TRBV19	.	few	CASTPTWTSYNSPLHF	TGTGCCAGCACCCCGACGTGGACCTCCTATAATTCACCCCTCCACTTT
TRBJ2-7	TRBV30	.	.	CAWSRESEQYF	TGTGCCTGGAGTCGGGAGAGCGAGCAGTACTTC
TRBJ2-1	TRBV10-3	TRBD2	few	CAISLAETSSNEQFF	TGTGCCATCAGCCTAGCGGAAACTTCCTCCAATGAGCAGTTCTTC
TRBJ2-1	TRBV14	.	few	CASSQSGVEQFF	TGTGCCAGCAGCCAATCAGGAGTTGAGCAGTTCTTC
TRBJ1-1	TRBV29-1	.	.	CSGAEGGTEAFF	TGCAGCGGCGCAGAGGGGGGTACTGAAGCTTTCTTT
TRBJ2-7	TRBV7-9	.	few	CASSPWGVTYEQYF	TGTGCCAGCAGCCCATGGGGGGTTACCTACGAGCAGTACTTC
TRBJ1-1	TRBV27	TRBD1	few	CASSSRDRNTEAFF	TGTGCCAGCAGTTCCCGGGACAGAAACACTGAAGCTTTCTTT
TRBJ2-2	TRBV7-3	.	few	CASSKVGFEAGELFF	TGTGCCAGCAGCAAAGTGGGGTTTGAAGCCGGGGAGCTGTTTTTT
TRBJ1-1	TRBV6-6	.	.	CASRIPSNTEAFF	TGTGCCAGCAGAATTCCCTCGAACACTGAAGCTTTCTTT
TRBJ2-5	TRBV6-5	.	few	CASTGGETQYF	TGTGCCAGCACCGGAGGAGAGACCCAGTACTTC
TRBJ1-1	TRBV6-1	.	few	CASYGETEAFF	TGTGCCAGCTACGGGGAAACTGAAGCTTTCTTT
TRBJ2-1	TRBV12-3/TRBV12-4	TRBD2	few	CASSLLAGGPYNEQFF	TGTGCCAGCAGTTTACTAGCGGGAGGGCCCTACAATGAGCAGTTCTTC
TRBJ1-5	TRBV28	.	many	CASSLWEQGVDQPQHF	TGTGCCAGCAGTTTATGGGAACAGGGAGTGGATCAGCCCCAGCATTTT
TRBJ1-1	TRBV7-4	.	few	CASSFRQEGNWRTEAFF	TGTGCCAGCAGCTTTCGGCAGGAGGGTAATTGGAGAACTGAAGCTTTCTTT
TRBJ2-5	TRBV19	TRBD1	.	CASAHRGAETQYF	TGTGCCAGCGCACACAGGGGTGCGGAGACCCAGTACTTC